This T cell receptor (beta chain) was identified during a study of shared clonotypes between healthy human individuals. Data came from immunoSEQ multiplex PCR; TCRdb stores just in-frame clones and leaves some out. The sample includes around 1.6 million clones, approximately 98% of them seen just once. Findings and limits, study-wide: Estimated clonotype richness was generally higher in naive than memory subsets. The genetic and exposure-history diversity represented was limited by few donors.

Note on this clone: Its target is unknown.

Nashville, Tennessee was home to all donors, each a Caucasian adult. A split of CD4+ cells into CD45RA+ naive and CD45RA-negative memory subsets was performed. There are 15 residues in the CDR3. J gave up 7 bases and V 3 bases, and 8 bases lay outside the gene matches. The V gene's germline CDR1 is KGHSH and CDR2 LQKENI. Specimen: naive CD4+ T cells sorted from blood. Indicated subset: CD45RA+ positively selected. The chain couples TRBV18 to TRBJ2-7; 11 bases map to TRBD2. This TCR came from a man aged 25 to 40 in good health. The CDR3 region has the DNA TGTGCCAGCTCACCCCGTGGACTAGCGGGCGAAGAGCAGTACTTC. Translated: CASSPRGLAGEEQYF.